The clone carrying this T cell receptor (beta chain) showed up just a few times. Its antigen is not known. Germline values: CDR1 KGHDR, CDR2 SFDVKD. The CDR3 consists of 16 residues. Unmatched junction bases numbered 6, after V lost 3 bases and J lost 7 bases. This record comes from a study of identical twins. Study-level results: Excess low generation probability was seen in twin-shared out-of-frame alpha sequences. Abundant beta clonotypes from cord blood bore fewer insertions; memory repertoires lacked this pattern. Models underpredicted monozygotic twin sharing of out-of-frame TCR alpha.

TCRdb processed the 5' RACE reads anew with MiXCR; each CDR3 protein has one entry. Altogether 690,000 or so distinct CDR3 sequences are present, around 8.6% being singletons, with the ten largest covering around 0.98%. These same records also appear under a second study, on yellow fever vaccine responses in identical twins. As that report states: Twins' vaccine T cell response reportedly gave the appearance of partial convergence and partial personalization.

The J gene is TRBJ2-1, the V gene TRBV24-1; 12 positions match TRBD2. Sample: PBMCs. This TCR came from a woman between 18 and 29 years old in good health. In DNA form, the CDR3 reads TGTGCCACCAGTGATATCGGACTAGCGGGACTAAATGAGCAGTTCTTC. Translating gives CATSDIGLAGLNEQFF.